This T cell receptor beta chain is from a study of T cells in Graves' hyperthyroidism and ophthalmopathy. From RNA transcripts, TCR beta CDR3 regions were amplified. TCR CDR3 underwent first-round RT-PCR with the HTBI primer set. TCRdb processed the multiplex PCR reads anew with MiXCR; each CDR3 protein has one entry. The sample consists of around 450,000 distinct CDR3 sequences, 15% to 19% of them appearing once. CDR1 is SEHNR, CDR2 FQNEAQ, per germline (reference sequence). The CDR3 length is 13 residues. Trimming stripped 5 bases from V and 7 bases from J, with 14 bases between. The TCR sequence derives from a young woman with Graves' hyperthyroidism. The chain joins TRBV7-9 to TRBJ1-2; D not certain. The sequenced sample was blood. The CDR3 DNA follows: TGTGCCAGCAGCCTAATGAGGTGGTCTGGCTACACCTTC. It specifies CASSLMRWSGYTF.